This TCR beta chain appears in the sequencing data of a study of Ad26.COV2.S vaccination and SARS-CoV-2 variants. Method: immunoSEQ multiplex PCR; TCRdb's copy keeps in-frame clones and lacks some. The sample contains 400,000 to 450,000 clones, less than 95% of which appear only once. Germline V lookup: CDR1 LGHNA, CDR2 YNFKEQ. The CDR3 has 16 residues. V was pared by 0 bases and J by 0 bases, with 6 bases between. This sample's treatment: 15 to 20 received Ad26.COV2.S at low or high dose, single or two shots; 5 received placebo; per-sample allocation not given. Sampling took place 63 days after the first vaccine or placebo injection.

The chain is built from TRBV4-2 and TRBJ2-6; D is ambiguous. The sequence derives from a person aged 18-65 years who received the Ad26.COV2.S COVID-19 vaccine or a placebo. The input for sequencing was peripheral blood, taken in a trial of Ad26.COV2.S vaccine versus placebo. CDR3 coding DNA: TGTGCCAGCAGCCAAGATGACACCTCTGGGGCCAACGTCCTGACTTTC. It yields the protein CASSQDDTSGANVLTF.